This T cell receptor beta chain came from a study of patients with pleural tuberculosis. Germline trimming cut 3 bases from V and 1 base from J; bases unmatched to any gene: 2. CDR3 length: 15 residues. Germline V lookup: CDR1 MNHEY, CDR2 SMNVEV (reference sequence). TCRdb reprocessed the reads via MiXCR and lists one record per CDR3 protein. The table lists about 30,000 distinct CDR3 sequences, 18% of them singletons, with approximately 3.7% in the top ten. The table lists this clonotype with many counts. The chain joins TRBV27 to TRBJ2-5; 10 bases fit TRBD2. Specimen: peripheral blood. This receptor was identified in a human donor with pleural tuberculosis. CDR3 amino acids: CASSLGLATQETQYF. The CDR3 region has the DNA TGTGCCAGCAGTTTGGGACTAGCGACCCAAGAGACCCAGTACTTC.